This T cell receptor beta chain was captured by sequencing in a study of CD8 T cells in Susac syndrome (dated by TCRdb to between 2018 and 2021). As for the study more broadly: Whether CD8+ T cell activation and differentiation in Susac syndrome was antigen driven was tested using repertoire sequencing.

Study-wide conclusions, independent of this receptor: The study acknowledged that relatively few individuals were included in the TCR sequencing and HLA analysis.

High-throughput TCR beta sequencing profiled peripheral blood CD8+ and CD4+ T cells from healthy donors, Susac syndrome patients and multiple sclerosis patients. The multiple sclerosis controls were treatment-naive patients whose relapsing-remitting disease, either stable or active, fulfilled the revised McDonald criteria. Bulk CD8+ and CD4+ T cells were purified by magnetic negative isolation, while CD8+ TEMRA cells were enriched using FACS. Blood was drawn into EDTA tubes, processed within 24 hours, and PBMCs were isolated by density gradient centrifugation. PBMCs destined for TCR sequencing were cryopreserved in liquid nitrogen and later thawed in a 37 °C water bath. Purity of sorted or isolated CD4+, CD8+ and CD8+ TEMRA cells was at least 90%. To note about this clonotype: Its antigen specificity is not known. There are no base qualities to consult, and no much larger clone falls within one base.

V is shortened by 7 bases, J by 6 bases, and the region joining them spans 15 bases. Based on the germline V gene (reference sequence), the CDR1 and CDR2 sequences are LNHDA and SQIVND. The CDR3, from cysteine to phenylalanine, totals 13 residues. Just CDR3 DNA is preserved here, 39 bases in frame from base 1. RNA was extracted using the RNeasy kit, and about 0.45 to 1 ug of the RNA was reverse transcribed with random hexamers. The immunoSEQ multiplex PCR assay, which covers 54 Vbeta and 13 Jbeta segments, was used to amplify TCR beta CDR3 regions. Bias from PCR amplification was corrected by using a synthetic template baseline for primer optimization and for computational correction. The paper's processing steps were these. Reads were assigned to V, D and J genes according to IMGT and analyzed in immunoSEQ Analyzer, with only productive sequences retained. Clonality was computed as one minus Shannon entropy normalized by log2 of the number of productive unique sequences. For each patient and control, public and private clones were evaluated among the 100 most prevalent clones. A clone was defined as Susac-specific if it was absent from the healthy and MS cohorts, from roughly 990 published viral clones and from other ImmuneACCESS disease sequences. TCRdb trimmed public reads at Q25 via fastp, called clones via MiXCR and kept in-frame beta chains. Duplicate CDR3 protein sequences are folded into a single record with the most common DNA and genes. The V and J calls shown here were made by TCRdb, not taken from the authors' results. The sample table holds 300,000 to 350,000 distinct CDR3 sequences, of which about 91% were seen once. Roughly 0.064% of the sample belongs to the ten largest clones.

The receptor's source is a human donor with multiple sclerosis. The chain employs TRBV19 and TRBJ1-2; 5 matching bases give a weak D call of TRBD1. Source material: CD4+ T cells from PBMCs. CDR3 protein: CASTGVLGDGYTF. DNA sequence: TGTGCCAGTACGGGGGTTTTGGGGGATGGCTACACCTTC.